Listed below are T cell receptor delta chains from one sample, sequenced in a study of gamma-delta chains in newborns, infants, children. TCRdb ran CATT on the reads. This sample yields approximately 11,000 delta-chain clones, of which approximately 8.3% are seen a single time; approximately 9% belongs to the top ten. The specimen was blood. All receptors derive from a child who was a newborn, infant or young child, either healthy, febrile or measles-vaccinated (not recorded which). CDR3s include the opening cysteine and the closing phenylalanine or tryptophan. A D gene is named only where the DNA matches it firmly. The size of a clone is reported for some rows only, either as once, few or many, or as a class for expanded clones.

V gene	clone size	J gene	D gene	CDR3 DNA	CDR3 protein
TRDV2	once	TRDJ1	TRDD3	TGTGCCTGTGACCCCTTAGGCCTTCCTCGGGCACTGGGGGATACCTACACCGATAAACTCATCTTC	CACDPLGLPRALGDTYTDKLIF
TRDV1	NA	TRDJ1	NA	TGTGCTCTTGGGAAAACCCGACCAACCGATAAACTCATCTTT	CALGKTRPTDKLIF
TRDV2	medium-sized	TRDJ1	TRDD3	TGTGCCTGTGACAGATTGGGGGATACCGATAAACTCATCTTT	CACDRLGDTDKLIF
TRDV2	NA	TRDJ1	NA	TGTGCCTGTGACACCGCAGGGGTATACACCGATAAACTCATCTTT	CACDTAGVYTDKLIF
TRDV2	NA	TRDJ3	TRDD3	TGTGCCTGTGACACTCTCACTGGGGGATACTCCTGGGACACCCGACAGATGTTTTTC	CACDTLTGGYSWDTRQMFF
TRDV1	medium-sized	TRDJ1	NA	TGTGCTCTTGGGGACCTACAACCAATTTACACCGATAAACTCATCTTT	CALGDLQPIYTDKLIF
TRDV2	few	TRDJ3	TRDD3	TGTGCCTGTGCCACCGTACTGGGGGATACCAGCTCCTGGGACACCCGACAGATGTTTTTC	CACATVLGDTSSWDTRQMFF
TRAV29/DV5	once	TRDJ3	NA	TGTGCAGCATGTTATCTCGGGGGTCACCCGAGCCCCTGGGACACCCGACAGATGTTTTTC	CAACYLGGHPSPWDTRQMFF
TRDV2	NA	TRDJ1	TRDD3	TGTGCCTGTGACACCCTCGGGGCTGGGGGATACGGGTACACCGATAAACTCATCTTT	CACDTLGAGGYGYTDKLIF
TRDV2	NA	TRDJ1	NA	TGTGCCTGTGACACCGTGGATACCCAGTGGTACACCGATAAACTCATCTTT	CACDTVDTQWYTDKLIF
TRDV2	NA	TRDJ3	TRDD3	TGTGCCTGTGACCCTGTACTGGGGACCAGCCCCCCCTGGGACACCCGACAGATGTTTTTC	CACDPVLGTSPPWDTRQMFF
TRDV2	NA	TRDJ1	TRDD3	TGTGCCTGTGATACGATCCCGGCTGGGGGATCCCGCACCGATAAACTCATCTTT	CACDTIPAGGSRTDKLIF
TRDV2	medium-sized	TRDJ1	TRDD3	TGTGCCTGTGACACATTACTGGGGGACACAACCTACACCGATAAACTCATCTTT	CACDTLLGDTTYTDKLIF
TRDV1	NA	TRDJ1	TRDD2	TGTGCTCTTGGGTTATTCTTCCTACCTTTCGGCTGGGTGATGGCGGACACCGATAAACTCATCTTT	CALGLFFLPFGWVMADTDKLIF
TRDV2	NA	TRDJ1	NA	TGTGCCTGTGACACCGTCGTAGGGAGGGGAGGATACACCGATGAACTCATCTTT	CACDTVVGRGGYTDELIF
TRDV2	few	TRDJ3	TRDD3	TGTGCCTGTGACAGTACTGGGGGGATCTCCTGGGACACCCGACAGATGTTTTTC	CACDSTGGISWDTRQMFF
TRDV2	NA	TRDJ1	TRDD3	TGTGCCTGTGACCCTATCGTACTGGGGGAGACTGGGGGTAAACTCATCTTT	CACDPIVLGETGGKLIF
TRDV1	few	TRDJ1	TRDD3	TGTGCTCTTGGGGAACCACGGGTGGTCTTTACTGGGGGATCGAGGAACACCGATAAACTCATCTTT	CALGEPRVVFTGGSRNTDKLIF
TRDV2	NA	TRDJ3	TRDD3	TGTGCCTGTGTCCAGACCCGTACTGGGGGATTTGTCTCCTGGGACACCCGACAGATGTTTTTC	CACVQTRTGGFVSWDTRQMFF
TRDV2	medium-sized	TRDJ3	NA	TGTGCCTGTGACACCGCGGGATTACAATCCTGGGACACCCGACAGATGTTTTTC	CACDTAGLQSWDTRQMFF
TRDV2	few	TRDJ1	NA	TGTGCCTGTGACACCGTGGGGCATTACACCGATAAACTCATCTTT	CACDTVGHYTDKLIF
TRDV2	few	TRDJ3	TRDD3	TGTGCCTGTGACACCCTGGGGGACCGCAGCTCCTGGGACACCCGACAGATGTTTTTC	CACDTLGDRSSWDTRQMFF
TRDV2	few	TRDJ1	TRDD3	TGTGCCTGTGACACTATCGGGACTAGGGTACTGGGGGCCGACTACACCGATAAACTCATCTTT	CACDTIGTRVLGADYTDKLIF
TRDV2	NA	TRDJ3	TRDD3	TGTGCCTGTGACACCGGAATGGGGGATACGATTTCCTGGGACACCCGACAGATGTTTTTC	CACDTGMGDTISWDTRQMFF
TRDV2	few	TRDJ3	TRDD3	TGTGCCTGTGACGGTACTGGGGGCCCCAGCTCCTGGGACACCCGACAGATGTTTTTC	CACDGTGGPSSWDTRQMFF
TRDV1	few	TRDJ1	NA	TGTGCTCTTGGGGAACCCCGCGGGACCCCCACCGATAAACTCATCTTT	CALGEPRGTPTDKLIF
TRDV3	few	TRDJ1	NA	TGTGCCTTTTTCCTGGGAACCGATAAACTCATCTTT	CAFFLGTDKLIF
TRDV2	few	TRDJ1	TRDD3	TGTGCCTGTGGCGACTTGCTGGGGGATAGGGTCGAACTCATCTTT	CACGDLLGDRVELIF
TRDV2	few	TRDJ3	TRDD3	TGTGCCTGTGACACCACTGGGGGATTCTGGGACACCCGACAGATGTTTTTC	CACDTTGGFWDTRQMFF
TRDV1	medium-sized	TRDJ1	TRDD3	TGTGCTCTTGGGGAATATTCCTTCGGGGGATACGCAAACACCGATAAACTCATCTTT	CALGEYSFGGYANTDKLIF
TRDV2	medium-sized	TRDJ3	NA	TGTGCCTGTGACGGAGTACTATCCTCCTCGGACACCCGACAGATGTTTTTC	CACDGVLSSSDTRQMFF
TRDV2	few	TRDJ1	TRDD3	TGTGCCTGTGACACCGTTGGGGGAGCCTCCGATAAACTCATCTTT	CACDTVGGASDKLIF
TRDV2	medium-sized	TRDJ1	TRDD3	TGTGCCTGTGACACCCTGGGGGATAAGGAGACCGATAAACTCATCTTT	CACDTLGDKETDKLIF
TRDV2	medium-sized	TRDJ3	TRDD3	TGTGCCTGTGACACCGTACTGGGGGATACCCCCTGGGACACCCGACAGATGTTTTTC	CACDTVLGDTPWDTRQMFF
TRDV2	NA	TRDJ3	TRDD3	TGTGCCTGTGACACCGCTGGGGGACAGTCCCCCTGGGACACCCGACAGATGTTTTTC	CACDTAGGQSPWDTRQMFF
TRDV2	few	TRDJ1	TRDD3	TGTGCCTGTGACACAGCGCTTCTGGGGGCTCACACCGATAAACTCATCTTT	CACDTALLGAHTDKLIF
TRDV1	NA	TRDJ1	TRDD3	TGTGCTCTTGGGCCCCCGCAAACTTCCTATATAGACTGGGGGATAGGATGGGTTAAACTCATCTTT	CALGPPQTSYIDWGIGWVKLIF
TRDV2	NA	TRDJ1	TRDD3	TGTGCCTGTGACACTGTTGATCTGGGGGATACGCCGTGGGAGGAGGCCGATAAACTCATCTTT	CACDTVDLGDTPWEEADKLIF
TRAV29/DV5	medium-sized	TRDJ1	TRDD3	TGTGCAGCAAGCTTGGGACTGGGGGAACCCACCGATAAACTCATCTTT	CAASLGLGEPTDKLIF
TRDV2	few	TRDJ3	TRDD3	TGTGCCTGTGACGGGATACGCGCCTGGGACACCCGACAGATGTTTTTC	CACDGIRAWDTRQMFF
TRDV1	few	TRDJ1	TRDD3	TGTGCTCTTGGGGAACTAAAAATTCCCCCAGATAACCCTTCCTACATAAGCTGGGGGATACCGGTCGATAAACTCATCTTT	CALGELKIPPDNPSYISWGIPVDKLIF
TRDV1	NA	TRDJ2	TRDD3	TGTGCTCTTGGGGAACGGGGGATTCGAGCTTTGACAGCACAACTCTTCTTT	CALGERGIRALTAQLFF
TRDV2	few	TRDJ3	TRDD3	TGTGCCTGTGACACCATAGGAATACTGGGGGATACGTGGGACACCCGACAGATGTTTTTC	CACDTIGILGDTWDTRQMFF
TRDV1	few	TRDJ1	TRDD2	TGTGCTCTTGGGGAACGAGGGGCGGCCTTCCTACGTCCGGGGGGGGATAAACTCATCTTT	CALGERGAAFLRPGGDKLIF
TRDV2	NA	TRDJ1	NA	TGTGCCTGTGACACCGTGCAACAACCGCGGAGGCCCACCGATAAACTCATCTTT	CACDTVQQPRRPTDKLIF
TRDV2	few	TRDJ3	TRDD3	TGTGCCTGTGACACCCTTTGGGGGATTACCTGGGACACCCGACAGATGTTTTTC	CACDTLWGITWDTRQMFF
TRDV2	few	TRDJ3	TRDD3	TGTGCCTGTGACTCTACTGGGGACCCCTTCTCCTGGGACACCCGACAGATGTTTTTC	CACDSTGDPFSWDTRQMFF
TRDV2	NA	TRDJ1	TRDD3	TGTGCCTGTGACACAATGGGGCTGGGGGATACGCCCGTCGGCGATAAACTCATCTTT	CACDTMGLGDTPVGDKLIF